The 21 T cell receptor beta chains below all came from one sample that was sequenced in a study of beta chain features in type 1 diabetes. General study findings and limits: Across all four CD4+ subsets, people with type 1 diabetes showed modestly shorter TCRB CDR3s.

Every isolated RNA sample was fully reverse transcribed, so sequencing captured expressed TCRB transcripts. Generated by immunoSEQ multiplex PCR, the TCRdb table keeps only in-frame clones and is missing some. The table lists around 710,000 clones, 9.5% to 15% of them singletons. No antigens are known for them. Sequencing was performed on naive CD4+ T cells from blood. These receptor sequences come from a man aged 25 to 45 with type 1 diabetes.

For this clone: The same CDR3 arises from other DNA sequences in this sample as well. V and J are TRBV7-2 and TRBJ2-5; TRBD2 might be the D (5 bases). The germline gives CDR1 SGHTA, CDR2 FQGNSA. Deletions cut 5 bases from V and 5 bases from J, with 12 bases between. This CDR3 has 13 residues. Written as DNA, the CDR3 is TGTGCCAGCAGCCCACGGGCGGGCGAGACCCAGTACTTC. It encodes CASSPRAGETQYF.

The table lists this clone with a few counts. The chain links TRBV4-3 to TRBJ1-4; tentatively, D is TRBD1 (5 bases). The V end was cut by 5 bases, the J end by 4 bases, with 17 bases between. Germline lookup yields CDR1 LGHNA and CDR2 YSLEER. This CDR3 is 16 amino acids long. Here the CDR3 reads CASSKGRWGINEKLFF. CDR3 DNA: TGCGCCAGCAGCAAAGGACGATGGGGCATTAATGAAAAACTGTTTTTT.

The chain uses TRBV20-1 and TRBJ2-1; TRBD2 is a possible D gene (6 bases). Germline values: CDR1 DFQATT, CDR2 SNEGSKA (reference sequence). V dropped 6 bases and J dropped 8 bases, with 11 bases sitting between them. The CDR3 spans 11 residues. This chain's CDR3 is CSARRGYEQFF. CDR3 coding DNA: TGCAGTGCCAGACGGGGGTATGAGCAGTTCTTC.

V and J are TRBV14 and TRBJ1-6; D is unclear. Germline V lookup: CDR1 SGHDN, CDR2 FVKESK. The CDR3 contains 15 residues. Trimming took 2 bases from V and 7 from J, leaving 12 bases between them. The chain's CDR3 is CASSQYLAHNSPLHF. The CDR3 DNA follows: TGTGCCAGCAGCCAATATCTTGCTCACAATTCACCCCTCCACTTT.

The genes are TRBV4-1 and TRBJ2-2; a weak D match, TRBD1 (7 bases). The CDR3 is 16 residues long. CDR1 is MGHRA and CDR2 is YSYEKL in the germline V gene. The V gene lost 0 bases and the J gene lost 7 bases, with 15 bases spanning the gap. CDR3 nucleotide sequence: TGCGCCAGCAGCCAAGACTGGAGGGGGCTTAGCGGGGAGCTGTTTTTT. Translated, it gives CASSQDWRGLSGELFF.

This sequence joins TRBV7-3 and TRBJ1-6; possibly TRBD1 for D (6 bases). This CDR3 is 15 amino acids long. Germline CDR1 and CDR2: SGHTA and FQGTGA. The V end was cut by 3 bases, the J end by 9 bases, with 15 bases between. Here the CDR3 reads CASSFSTGLGSPLHF. CDR3 sequence (DNA): TGTGCCAGCAGCTTCTCAACAGGGTTGGGTTCACCCCTCCACTTT.

This clone was recorded a few times. The V gene is TRBV30, the J gene TRBJ2-5, with 7 bases lining up with TRBD1. The CDR3 has 11 amino acids. J lost 4 bases, V lost 7 bases, and 3 bases had no gene match. CDR1 and CDR2 (germline): GTSNPN, SVGIG (reference sequence). The DNA for the CDR3 is TGTGCCTTGGGACAGACAGAGACCCAGTACTTC. The encoded protein is CALGQTETQYF.

This chain connects TRBV7-3 to TRBJ2-1; TRBD2 is a possible D gene (7 bases). V was cut by 4 bases and J by 4 bases, with 20 bases left in between. Germline CDR1 is SGHTA and CDR2 is FQGTGA. This CDR3 contains 17 residues. The CDR3 DNA follows: TGTGCCAGCAGCTCGCCCTCTGGCGGGGGCCCATACAATGAGCAGTTCTTC. Its translation: CASSSPSGGGPYNEQFF. The complete variable domain, with remaining parts taken from reference TRBV7-3 and TRBJ2-1, reads GAGVSQTPSNKVTEKGKYVELRCDPISGHTALYWYRQSLGQGPEFLIYFQGTGAADDSGLPNDRFFAVRPEGSVSTLKIQRTERGDSAVYLCASSSPSGGGPYNEQFFGPGTRLTVL.

This clone was picked up a small number of times. The chain employs TRBV6-5 and TRBJ1-2, with a weak D call TRBD1 (5 bases). In germline, CDR1 is MNHEY, CDR2 SVGAGI. CDR3 length: 13 residues. The germline V and J ends were trimmed by 5 bases and 3 bases, with 10 bases remaining between them. The CDR3 nucleotides read TGTGCCAGCAGTCTAGGGGTAGACTATGGCTACACCTTC. Residues: CASSLGVDYGYTF.

The chain links TRBV7-2 to TRBJ1-1; D is possibly TRBD1 (5 bases). Per the germline V gene, CDR1 is SGHTA and CDR2 is FQGNSA. This CDR3 has 16 residues. V lost 2 bases to trimming and J lost 0 bases, with 13 bases between them. CDR3 nucleotide sequence: TGTGCCAGCAGCTTATGGGGCAGTTTGATGAACACTGAAGCTTTCTTT. It encodes CASSLWGSLMNTEAFF.

The chain joins TRBV6-6 to TRBJ2-5; D ambiguous. CDR1 MNHNY and CDR2 SVGAGI come from the germline V gene (reference sequence). The CDR3 runs to 14 residues. V was pared by 2 bases and J by 2 bases, with 9 bases between. CDR3 region: CASSYNPQQETQYF. The DNA of the CDR3 is TGTGCCAGCAGTTACAACCCGCAGCAAGAGACCCAGTACTTC.

The genes are TRBV11-3 and TRBJ1-2; D gene uncertain. Germline-derived CDR1 and CDR2 are SGHNT and YENEEA. CDR3 length: 15 amino acids. Trimming cost V 5 bases and J 1 base, with 14 bases left between them. CDR3 sequence reads: CASSLTAEVNYGYTF. The CDR3 DNA sequence: TGTGCCAGCAGCCTGACGGCAGAAGTTAACTATGGCTACACCTTC.

This rearrangement joins TRBV19 to TRBJ1-2, with D possibly being TRBD1 (5 bases). V was cut by 5 bases and J by 4 bases, with 14 bases left in between. The CDR3 covers 14 residues. Germline assignment: CDR1 LNHDA and CDR2 SQIVND (reference sequence). The CDR3 here is CASSPGRGSYGYTF. CDR3 DNA sequence: TGTGCCAGTAGTCCAGGTCGGGGCTCCTATGGCTACACCTTC.

The rearrangement uses TRBV7-9 and TRBJ2-7, with a tentative D call TRBD1 (5 bases). Looked up from germline, CDR1 is SEHNR and CDR2 is FQNEAQ (reference sequence). The CDR3 is made up of 16 amino acids. Trimming stripped 1 base from V and 6 bases from J, with 19 bases between. The CDR3 sequence is CASSLEKQTVTVEQYF. CDR3 in DNA: TGTGCCAGCAGCTTAGAAAAACAGACAGTCACGGTCGAGCAGTACTTC.

This clone was picked up a small number of times. CDR3 in amino acids: CAIGPGANVLTF. CDR3 DNA sequence: TGTGCCATCGGCCCGGGGGCCAACGTCCTGACTTTC. This chain connects TRBV11-3 to TRBJ2-6; D remains ambiguous. Germline V gene sequence: CDR1 SGHNT, CDR2 YENEEA. There are 12 residues in the CDR3. Trimming stripped 10 bases from V and 4 bases from J, with 8 bases between.

The gene calls are TRBV5-1 and TRBJ2-1, with D perhaps matching TRBD1 (6 bases). In germline, CDR1 is SGHRS, CDR2 YFSETQ. Trimming removed 0 bases at V and 8 bases at J, with 9 bases between. CDR3 length: 13 residues. CDR3 residues: CASSLVGAYEQFF. The CDR3, as DNA: TGCGCCAGCAGCTTGGTGGGGGCCTATGAGCAGTTCTTC.

The chain carries TRBV19 and TRBJ2-2, with D possibly being TRBD1 or TRBD2 (6 bases each). The CDR3 is 15 residues long. Germline lookup yields CDR1 LNHDA and CDR2 SQIVND (reference sequence). Trimming removed 9 bases from V and 6 bases from J, with 20 bases in between. The CDR3 sequence is CASLSLGRGPGELFF. The CDR3 DNA follows: TGTGCCAGCCTCAGTCTGGGCCGGGGGCCCGGGGAGCTGTTTTTT.

Worth noting for this clone: The sample has other DNA sequences that encode this CDR3 too. The J gene is TRBJ2-1, the V gene TRBV5-4, with 14 nucleotides matching TRBD2. CDR3 size: 16 residues. The V gene end was trimmed by 0 bases and the J gene end by 4 bases; junction bases not matched to a gene: 0. CDR1 and CDR2 from the germline V gene are SGHNT and YYREEE (reference sequence). The CDR3 sequence is CASSLGLAGGYNEQFF. The CDR3, as DNA: TGTGCCAGCAGCTTGGGACTAGCGGGGGGGTACAATGAGCAGTTCTTC.

The rearrangement links TRBV7-2 to TRBJ1-6; D possibly corresponds to TRBD1 (5 bases). V dropped 4 bases and J dropped 6 bases, with 13 bases sitting between them. The length of the CDR3 is 15 residues. The V gene's germline CDR1 is SGHTA and CDR2 FQGNSA. The CDR3 loop reads CASSWGLEGNSPLHF. The CDR3 DNA sequence: TGTGCCAGCAGCTGGGGACTTGAGGGTAATTCACCCCTCCACTTT. Full variable domain (remainder filled in from reference TRBV7-2 and TRBJ1-6): GAGVSQSPSNKVTEKGKDVELRCDPISGHTALYWYRQSLGQGLEFLIYFQGNSAPDKSGLPSDRFSAERTGGSVSTLTIQRTQQEDSAVYLCASSWGLEGNSPLHFGNGTRLTVT.

This clone was seen a few times. The V gene is TRBV14, the J gene TRBJ2-1, with 7 bases fitting TRBD2. CDR1 and CDR2 from the germline V gene are SGHDN and FVKESK. CDR3 size: 14 residues. Losses at the gene ends were 0 bases for V and 4 bases for J; bases not matched to a gene: 0. This chain's CDR3 is CASSQDSGYNEQFF. CDR3 sequence (DNA): TGTGCCAGCAGCCAAGATAGCGGGTACAATGAGCAGTTCTTC.

The chain carries TRBV18 and TRBJ2-3; D uncertain. The CDR3 length is 14 residues. V was cut by 0 bases and J by 2 bases, with 6 bases left in between. CDR1 KGHSH and CDR2 LQKENI come from the germline V gene. In DNA form, the CDR3 reads TGTGCCAGCTCACCACCGGGGTACACAGATACGCAGTATTTT. It codes for CASSPPGYTDTQYF. Supplemented by reference TRBV18 and TRBJ2-3, the full variable domain reads NAGVMQNPRHLVRRRGQEARLRCSPMKGHSHVYWYRQLPEEGLKFMVYLQKENIIDESGMPKERFSAEFPKEGPSILRIQQVVRGDSAAYFCASSPPGYTDTQYFGPGTRLTVL.